Sequencing of this TCR beta chain was carried out in a study of blood T cell repertoires in COVID-19. About the research overall: Samples taken during acute and convalescent COVID-19 were collected in the United States, Italy and Spain.

In the authors' methods: Reference gene primer amplification yielded estimated nucleated cell counts. Data came from immunoSEQ multiplex PCR; TCRdb stores just in-frame clones and leaves some out. D and trimming were read from the DNA, whereas the V and J calls and clone size are those reported in that table. The sample contains more than 250,000 clones, about 83% of which appear only once. The receptor comes from a woman in her forties who had recovered from COVID-19. Sequenced: PBMCs or T cells enriched from blood (not recorded which).

The CDR3 DNA reads as TGTGCCAGCAGTTTGTCAGGCCCGTTTGGTGAAGCTTTCTTT. This codes for CASSLSGPFGEAFF. The chain recombines TRBV28 with TRBJ1-1; D is unclear. The CDR3 runs 14 residues. Trimming cost V 3 bases and J 7 bases, with 15 bases left between them. In germline, CDR1 is MDHEN, CDR2 SYDVKM.